These T cell receptor beta chains were read from a single sample in a study of CD8 T cells in ankylosing spondylitis. MiXCR, run by TCRdb on the 5' RACE reads, gives a single entry per CDR3 protein. Of 350,000 to 550,000 distinct CDR3 sequences listed, roughly a quarter are singletons. The sample taken for sequencing was blood, either unsorted or a sorted T cell fraction (not recorded which). The receptors stem from a male donor with ankylosing spondylitis. Each CDR3 is given with its conserved first and last residue. D genes are given only for firm matches.

d_call: TRBD2; v_call: TRBV11-2; cdr3_aa: CASSPRPSGTNTDTQYF
d_call: TRBD1; v_call: TRBV27; cdr3_aa: CASSLSRGTGATDTQYF
d_call: .; v_call: TRBV5-1; cdr3_aa: CASSSGRGGNTIYF
d_call: .; v_call: TRBV20-1; cdr3_aa: CSARDRGLGAQHF
d_call: TRBD2; v_call: TRBV5-1; cdr3_aa: CASSGTSGFQETQYF
d_call: .; v_call: TRBV15; cdr3_aa: CATSTIDRVVSPQHF
d_call: .; v_call: TRBV29-1; cdr3_aa: CSVVGGKKYSYNEQFF
d_call: TRBD1; v_call: TRBV7-2; cdr3_aa: CASSLGGTGGQNTEAFF
d_call: .; v_call: TRBV9; cdr3_aa: CASSAVLNTEAFF
d_call: .; v_call: TRBV5-1; cdr3_aa: CASSTSQGSGNTIYF
d_call: .; v_call: TRBV5-1; cdr3_aa: CASSPGVAEYNEQFF
d_call: .; v_call: TRBV12-3/TRBV12-4; cdr3_aa: CASSLNFRGRGETQYF
d_call: .; v_call: TRBV6-1; cdr3_aa: CASSPDHPGNTIYF
d_call: .; v_call: TRBV5-1; cdr3_aa: CASSLGGSAIASYNEQFF
d_call: TRBD2; v_call: TRBV11-2; cdr3_aa: CASSLESRDYYEQYF
d_call: .; v_call: TRBV5-1; cdr3_aa: CASSSRQDEKLFF
d_call: .; v_call: TRBV24-1; cdr3_aa: CATSETRTYNEQFF
d_call: TRBD1; v_call: TRBV20-1; cdr3_aa: CRVGTVDNNEQFF
d_call: TRBD1; v_call: TRBV11-2; cdr3_aa: CASSLGQAHEQYF
d_call: TRBD2; v_call: TRBV20-1; cdr3_aa: CSARYSGSHEQYF
d_call: .; v_call: TRBV7-9; cdr3_aa: CASSPPGFWSFF
d_call: .; v_call: TRBV3-1; cdr3_aa: CASSQEGASYSYNEQFF
d_call: .; v_call: TRBV10-3; cdr3_aa: CAIRPEGRSEAFF
d_call: TRBD2; v_call: TRBV7-2; cdr3_aa: CASSLVPGLAPPPTQYF
d_call: .; v_call: TRBV29-1; cdr3_aa: CSVIRATNEKLFF
d_call: .; v_call: TRBV14; cdr3_aa: CASSQVKQAEAFF
d_call: .; v_call: TRBV7-2; cdr3_aa: CASSLRPSYNEQFF
d_call: .; v_call: TRBV20-1; cdr3_aa: CSANSWGGNQPQHF
d_call: .; v_call: TRBV7-2; cdr3_aa: CASSLWTSLNQPQHF
d_call: .; v_call: TRBV11-2; cdr3_aa: CASSSRTGERVTGELFF
d_call: .; v_call: TRBV11-2; cdr3_aa: CASSLTLSTNEKLFF
d_call: .; v_call: TRBV11-2; cdr3_aa: CASSPNGLSSYNEQFF
d_call: .; v_call: TRBV5-1; cdr3_aa: CASSLGQAGNIQYF
d_call: .; v_call: TRBV19; cdr3_aa: CASSRASDHNEQFF
d_call: .; v_call: TRBV20-1; cdr3_aa: CSARDLSGGITGELFF
d_call: .; v_call: TRBV4-2; cdr3_aa: CASRPEGSGELFF
d_call: TRBD2; v_call: TRBV20-1; cdr3_aa: CSARILAGSSYNEQFF
d_call: .; v_call: TRBV7-2; cdr3_aa: CASSSQGTNQPQHF
d_call: .; v_call: TRBV10-2; cdr3_aa: CASSDRAGNQPQHF
d_call: .; v_call: TRBV7-6; cdr3_aa: CASSLEAGPNYGYTF
d_call: TRBD1; v_call: TRBV7-9; cdr3_aa: CASSRGTGGKPDTQYF
d_call: .; v_call: TRBV6-1; cdr3_aa: CASTELPSSYNEQFF
d_call: .; v_call: TRBV28; cdr3_aa: CASSFPGSRNYEQYF
d_call: TRBD2; v_call: TRBV12-3/TRBV12-4; cdr3_aa: CASSQGLAGAFGQYF
d_call: .; v_call: TRBV11-3; cdr3_aa: CASSSLASGADTQYF
d_call: .; v_call: TRBV5-1; cdr3_aa: CASSLGILSSGNTIYF
d_call: .; v_call: TRBV5-1; cdr3_aa: CASSPSPNTGELFF
d_call: .; v_call: TRBV5-6; cdr3_aa: CASSRSGTATYEQYF